The 20 T cell receptor beta chains below all came from one sample that was sequenced in a study of T cell changes during pregnancy in multiple sclerosis. Produced via immunoSEQ multiplex PCR; TCRdb's table is partial and in-frame only. The repertoire holds tens of thousands of clones, approximately 90% seen once, with approximately 4.7% in the top ten. This specimen was CD8+ T cells from peripheral blood mononuclear cells, taken in the first trimester of pregnancy. The receptors originated from a female donor with multiple sclerosis, enrolled in a pregnancy study.

V gene TRBV27 combines with J gene TRBJ2-7; possibly TRBD2 for D (5 bases). CDR1 and CDR2 from the germline V gene are MNHEY and SMNVEV (reference sequence). The CDR3 extends over 15 amino acids. V lost 3 bases to trimming and J lost 1 base, with 13 bases between them. The CDR3 loop is CASSFGLPGSYEQYF. The CDR3 nucleotides read TGTGCCAGCAGTTTCGGTCTCCCGGGGTCCTACGAGCAGTACTTC.

The chain carries TRBV5-6 and TRBJ2-7, with 11 nucleotides matching TRBD2. Per germline, CDR1 SGHDT and CDR2 YYEEEE. V shed 4 bases, J shed 2 bases, and the junction held 5 bases outside the gene matches. The CDR3 length is 15 residues. In DNA, the CDR3 is TGTGCCAGCAGCAGTACACTAGCGGGAGCCTACGAGCAGTACTTC. Protein product: CASSSTLAGAYEQYF.

This clone was detected only once. V gene TRBV19 combines with J gene TRBJ1-2; perhaps TRBD1 as D (6 bases). V lost 10 bases to trimming and J lost 8 bases, with 8 bases between them. Germline-derived CDR1 and CDR2 are LNHDA and SQIVND (reference sequence). CDR3 length: 9 amino acids. CDR3 DNA: TGTGCCAAGGGGGAAGGCTACACCTTC. This gives the protein CAKGEGYTF.

The chain carries TRBV27 and TRBJ2-7; 8 nucleotides align to TRBD1. The V gene's germline CDR1 is MNHEY and CDR2 SMNVEV (reference sequence). The CDR3 length is 13 residues. V trimming: 5 bases; J trimming: 6 bases; junction bases outside the gene matches: 6. CDR3 sequence reads: CASSGQGASEQYF. CDR3 in DNA: TGTGCCAGCAGTGGACAGGGAGCGAGCGAGCAGTACTTC.

The chain carries TRBV28 and TRBJ2-7, with D perhaps matching TRBD2 (5 bases). CDR3 size: 15 residues. The germline gives CDR1 MDHEN, CDR2 SYDVKM. Deletions cut 7 bases from V and 0 bases from J, with 16 bases between. The CDR3 DNA reads as TGTGCCAGCACGACCCCTGGCCGGGGCTCCTACGAGCAGTACTTC. Residues: CASTTPGRGSYEQYF.

The genes are TRBV28 and TRBJ2-7, with D maybe TRBD2 (5 bases). The CDR3 contains 14 residues. Trimming took 2 bases from V and 3 from J, leaving 11 bases between them. The germline gives CDR1 MDHEN, CDR2 SYDVKM. The CDR3 reads CASSLRGSIYEQYF. In DNA, the CDR3 is TGTGCCAGCAGTTTACGGGGATCCATCTACGAGCAGTACTTC.

This clone was observed a single time. CDR3 amino acids: CASRSNYEQYF. CDR3 bases: TGTGCCAGTAGATCTAATTACGAGCAGTACTTC. The chain couples TRBV19 to TRBJ2-7; the D is unclear. Germline lookup yields CDR1 LNHDA and CDR2 SQIVND (reference sequence). V shed 6 bases and J shed 4 bases, with 7 bases lying between them. This CDR3 has 11 amino acids.

The CDR3 sequence is CASLDRDTEAFF. CDR3 DNA sequence: TGCGCCAGCCTGGACAGGGACACTGAAGCTTTCTTT. V and J are TRBV5-1 and TRBJ1-1; 8 bases fit TRBD1. CDR3 length equals 12 residues. Germline lookup yields CDR1 SGHRS and CDR2 YFSETQ. V trimming: 7 bases; J trimming: 3 bases; junction bases outside the gene matches: 2.

CDR3 loop: CASSSPRDRANYGYTF. DNA of the CDR3: TGTGCCAGCAGTTCCCCGCGGGACAGGGCGAACTATGGCTACACCTTC. J is TRBJ1-2 and V is TRBV28; 9 nucleotides align to TRBD1. Per the germline V gene, CDR1 is MDHEN and CDR2 is SYDVKM. Unmatched junction bases numbered 8, after V lost 4 bases and J lost 2 bases. The CDR3 loop spans 16 amino acids.

V and J are TRBV7-9 and TRBJ2-1; D is perhaps TRBD1 (5 bases). Trimming removed 8 bases from V and 9 bases from J, with 11 bases in between. Germline CDR1 reads SEHNR; CDR2 reads FQNEAQ (reference sequence). The CDR3 runs 11 residues. In nucleotides, the CDR3 is TGTGCCAGCCATGGTAGGGGTGAGCAGTTCTTC. Amino acids: CASHGRGEQFF.

V is TRBV11-3 and J is TRBJ2-7, with D possibly TRBD2 on 5 matching bases. The CDR3 is made up of 15 amino acids. Germline V gene data show CDR1 as SGHNT and CDR2 as YENEEA. V gave up 4 bases and J gave up 3 bases, with 16 bases separating them. The CDR3, as DNA: TGTGCCAGCAGCTCACCCCGGACTGGGATCTACGAGCAGTACTTC. Protein sequence: CASSSPRTGIYEQYF.

The chain has TRBV29-1 and TRBJ1-1; tentative D call: TRBD1 (6 bases). The CDR3 length is 14 residues. Between the trimmed V and J ends, which lost 2 bases and 3 bases, there was a span of 13 bases. Germline V lookup: CDR1 SQVTM, CDR2 ANQGSEA. The CDR3 sequence is CSVEQGLGDTEAFF. CDR3 sequence (DNA): TGCAGCGTTGAACAGGGGCTGGGGGACACTGAAGCTTTCTTT.

The rearrangement joins TRBV28 to TRBJ2-7, with TRBD2 as a possible D gene (5 bases). V shed 1 base and J shed 4 bases, with 17 bases lying between them. The CDR3 runs to 16 residues. CDR1 is MDHEN and CDR2 is SYDVKM in the germline V gene. CDR3 residues: CASSLYGATGRYEQYF. CDR3 DNA: TGTGCCAGCAGTTTATATGGCGCTACGGGGAGATACGAGCAGTACTTC.

The genes are TRBV5-4 and TRBJ2-1; 9 bases align to TRBD1. The CDR3 has 16 amino acids. Trimming took 1 base from V and 7 from J; bases not matched to a gene: 9. Germline CDR1 SGHNT, CDR2 YYREEE (reference sequence). CDR3 in DNA: TGTGCCAGCAGCTTGAGTTTGGGACAGGGAACAAATGAGCAGTTCTTC. This codes for CASSLSLGQGTNEQFF.

This rearrangement joins TRBV27 to TRBJ2-1; 8 bases align to TRBD2. Germline-derived CDR1 and CDR2 are MNHEY and SMNVEV (reference sequence). V was clipped by 4 bases and J by 5 bases; unmatched bases: 4. CDR3 length equals 14 residues. The CDR3 is CASSSRTSNNEQFF. CDR3 bases: TGTGCCAGCAGTTCTAGGACTAGCAACAATGAGCAGTTCTTC.

The chain couples TRBV6-5 to TRBJ1-2; no firm D call. V was shortened by 0 bases and J by 3 bases, with 8 bases between the two germline ends. The CDR3 is 14 amino acids. Germline assignment: CDR1 MNHEY and CDR2 SVGAGI. As DNA, the CDR3 is TGTGCCAGCAGTTACTCGCCTGAGGACTATGGCTACACCTTC. Translation gives CASSYSPEDYGYTF.

The chain is built from TRBV30 and TRBJ2-4; D unresolved. The CDR3 has 13 residues. Between the trimmed V and J ends, which lost 5 bases and 0 bases, there was a span of 8 bases. Germline V gene data show CDR1 as GTSNPN and CDR2 as SVGIG (reference sequence). CDR3 sequence: CAWGLLAKNIQYF. The CDR3 nucleotides read TGTGCCTGGGGGCTGCTAGCCAAAAACATTCAGTACTTC.

The chain couples TRBV10-3 to TRBJ1-5; 8 nucleotides line up with TRBD1. CDR1 and CDR2 (germline): ENHRY, SYGVKD. The CDR3 runs 17 residues. The ends lost 5 bases at V and 6 bases at J; junction bases unmatched: 15. CDR3 in amino acids: CAISKSIPGQDIQPQHF. For the CDR3, the DNA is TGTGCCATCAGTAAGAGTATTCCGGGACAGGATATTCAGCCCCAGCATTTT.

The chain is built from TRBV7-8 and TRBJ2-7; 8 bases fit TRBD2. J was trimmed by 3 bases and V by 6 bases; bases with no gene match: 10. This CDR3 comprises 15 residues. Germline CDR1 is SGHVS and CDR2 is FQNEAQ. This CDR3 is CASRQRGGGFYEQYF. As DNA, the CDR3 is TGTGCCAGCAGACAACGGGGGGGAGGTTTCTACGAGCAGTACTTC.

The V gene is TRBV6-1, the J gene TRBJ2-5, with 9 positions matching TRBD1. Germline V gene data show CDR1 as MNHNS and CDR2 as SASEGT. The CDR3 is made up of 14 amino acids. With V trimmed by 8 bases and J by 4 bases, 8 bases remained unmatched. In DNA, the CDR3 is TGTGCCAGCCGGGACAGGGATCGTGGAGAGACCCAGTACTTC. Encoded protein: CASRDRDRGETQYF.